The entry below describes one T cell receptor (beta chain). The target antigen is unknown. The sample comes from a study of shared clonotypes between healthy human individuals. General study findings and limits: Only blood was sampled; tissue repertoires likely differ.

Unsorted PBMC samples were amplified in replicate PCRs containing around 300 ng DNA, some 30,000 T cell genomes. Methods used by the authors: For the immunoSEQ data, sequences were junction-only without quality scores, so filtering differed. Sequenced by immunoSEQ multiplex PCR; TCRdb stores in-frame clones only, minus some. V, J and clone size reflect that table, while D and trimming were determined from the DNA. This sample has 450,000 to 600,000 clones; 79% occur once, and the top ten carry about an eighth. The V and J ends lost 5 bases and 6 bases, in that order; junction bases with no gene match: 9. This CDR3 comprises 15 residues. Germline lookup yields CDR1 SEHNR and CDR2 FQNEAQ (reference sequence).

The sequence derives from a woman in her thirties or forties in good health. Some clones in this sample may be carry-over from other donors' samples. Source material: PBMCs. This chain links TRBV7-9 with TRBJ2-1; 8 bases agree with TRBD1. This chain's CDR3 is CASSLGQAGFNEQFF. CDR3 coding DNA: TGTGCCAGCAGCCTGGGACAGGCGGGATTCAATGAGCAGTTCTTC. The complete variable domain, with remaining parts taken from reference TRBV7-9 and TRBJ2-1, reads DTGVSQNPRHKITKRGQNVTFRCDPISEHNRLYWYRQTLGQGPEFLTYFQNEAQLEKSRLLSDRFSAERPKGSFSTLEIQRTEQGDSAMYLCASSLGQAGFNEQFFGPGTRLTVL.